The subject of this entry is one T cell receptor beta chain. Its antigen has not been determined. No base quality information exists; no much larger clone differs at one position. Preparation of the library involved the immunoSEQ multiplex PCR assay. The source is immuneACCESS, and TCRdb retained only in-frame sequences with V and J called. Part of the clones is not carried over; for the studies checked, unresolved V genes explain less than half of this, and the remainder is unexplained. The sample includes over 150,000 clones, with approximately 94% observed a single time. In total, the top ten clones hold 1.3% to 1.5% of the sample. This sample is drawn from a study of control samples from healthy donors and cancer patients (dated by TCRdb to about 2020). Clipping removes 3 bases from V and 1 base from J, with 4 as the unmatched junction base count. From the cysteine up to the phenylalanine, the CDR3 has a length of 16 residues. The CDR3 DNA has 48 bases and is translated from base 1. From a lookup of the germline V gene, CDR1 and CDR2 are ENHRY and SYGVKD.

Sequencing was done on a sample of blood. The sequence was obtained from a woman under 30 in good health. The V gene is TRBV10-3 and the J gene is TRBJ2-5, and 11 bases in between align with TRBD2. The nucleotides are TGTGCCATCAGTGATACTAGCGGGGGCCCCCAAGAGACCCAGTACTTC. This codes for CAISDTSGGPQETQYF.